This paragraph reports one T cell receptor (beta chain). The data stem from a study of blood T cell repertoires in COVID-19. Study information: There were acute and convalescent COVID-19 samples, and they came from the United States, Italy and Spain. Nucleic acid was either cDNA or gDNA, and it came from T cells, B-cell-depleted T cells, or PBMCs.

V shed 3 bases and J shed 1 base, with 13 bases lying between them. The length of the CDR3 is 16 residues. Germline assignment: CDR1 KGHSH and CDR2 LQKENI. Authors' analysis steps: Reference gene primers were amplified, and this amplification served to estimate nucleated cell counts. Assay: immunoSEQ multiplex PCR; the TCRdb copy retains only in-frame clones and omits some. D and trimming were read from the DNA, whereas the V and J calls and clone size are those reported in that table. The sample holds 150,000 to 190,000 clones, roughly 88% seen once. This TCR was recovered from a woman aged 45-59 years with acute or convalescent COVID-19. V gene TRBV18 combines with J gene TRBJ1-3; unclear D gene. The specimen was peripheral blood. CDR3 DNA sequence: TGTGCCAGCTCACCTGCTAACAGCCAATCTGGAAACACCATATATTTT. It specifies CASSPANSQSGNTIYF.